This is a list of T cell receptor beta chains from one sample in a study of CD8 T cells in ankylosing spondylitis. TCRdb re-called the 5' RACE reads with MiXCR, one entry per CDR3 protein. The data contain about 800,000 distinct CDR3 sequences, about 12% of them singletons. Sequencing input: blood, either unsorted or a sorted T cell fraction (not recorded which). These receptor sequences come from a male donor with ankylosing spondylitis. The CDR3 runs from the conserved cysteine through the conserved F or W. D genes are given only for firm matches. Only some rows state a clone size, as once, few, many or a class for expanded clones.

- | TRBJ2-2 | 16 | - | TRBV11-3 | TGTGCCAGCAGCTTAGGATGGCGGGAAGTCACCGGGGAGCTGTTTTTT | CASSLGWREVTGELFF
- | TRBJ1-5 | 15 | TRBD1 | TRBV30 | TGTGCCTGGAGTTTCGGGGACAGAAGGTATCAGCCCCAGCATTTT | CAWSFGDRRYQPQHF
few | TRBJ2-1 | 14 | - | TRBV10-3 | TGTGCCGTAGAAGCGTCGAGCTCCTACAATGAGCAGTTCTTC | CAVEASSSYNEQFF
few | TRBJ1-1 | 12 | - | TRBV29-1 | TGCAGCGTCAGACCACCCGAGGCTGAAGCTTTCTTT | CSVRPPEAEAFF
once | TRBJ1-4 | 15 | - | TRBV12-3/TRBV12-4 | TGTGCCAGCAGTGCGAGGGCGCAGGGTAATGAAAAACTGTTTTTT | CASSARAQGNEKLFF
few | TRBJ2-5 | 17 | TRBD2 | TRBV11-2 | TGTGCCAGCAGCTTAGATCCGGCTAGCGGGAGCGTAGAGACCCAGTACTTC | CASSLDPASGSVETQYF
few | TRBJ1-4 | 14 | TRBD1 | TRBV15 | TGTGCCACCAGCAGAGGGACAGGGAGGGAAAAACTGTTTTTT | CATSRGTGREKLFF
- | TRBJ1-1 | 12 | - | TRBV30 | TGTGCCTGGAGTGTAGGGTGGACTGAAGCTTTCTTT | CAWSVGWTEAFF
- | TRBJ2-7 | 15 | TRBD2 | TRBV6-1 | TGTGCCAGCACCGGACTAGCGGGACGCTCCTACGAGCAGTACTTC | CASTGLAGRSYEQYF
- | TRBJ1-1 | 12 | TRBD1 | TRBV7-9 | TGTGCCAGCAGCCAGTCGGACAGGGAAGCTTTCTTT | CASSQSDREAFF
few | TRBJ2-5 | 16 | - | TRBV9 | TGTGCCAGCAGTGCGATACTCCGGGACGGGCAAGAGACCCAGTACTTC | CASSAILRDGQETQYF
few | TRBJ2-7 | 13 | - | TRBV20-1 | TGCAGTGCCTCCTGGGCAGGTCATTACGAGCAGTACTTC | CSASWAGHYEQYF
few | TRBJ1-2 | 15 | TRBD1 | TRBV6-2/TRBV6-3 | TGTGCCAGCAGTTACTCCCGGACAGGGCGCTATGGCTACACCTTC | CASSYSRTGRYGYTF
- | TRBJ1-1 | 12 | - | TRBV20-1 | TGCAGTGCTAGATCCCTGAACACTGAAGCTTTCTTT | CSARSLNTEAFF
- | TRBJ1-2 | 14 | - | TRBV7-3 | TGTGCCAGCAGCTTATCTCAGGGGAGTTATGGCTACACCTTC | CASSLSQGSYGYTF
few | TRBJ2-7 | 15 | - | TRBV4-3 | TGCGCCAGCAGCCAAGAAAGACACCCTACCTACGAGCAGTACTTC | CASSQERHPTYEQYF
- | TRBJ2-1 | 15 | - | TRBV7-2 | TGTGCCAGCAGCTTTGCGGGCGGGAATTACAATGAGCAGTTCTTC | CASSFAGGNYNEQFF
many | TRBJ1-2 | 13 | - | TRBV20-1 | TGCAGTGCCCCGCGTGGCCCTAACTATGGCTACACCTTC | CSAPRGPNYGYTF
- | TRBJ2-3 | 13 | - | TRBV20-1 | TGCAGTGCTAGAGACCCTAGGAGGGATACGCAGTATTTT | CSARDPRRDTQYF
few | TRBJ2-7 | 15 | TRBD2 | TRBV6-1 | TGTGCCAGCAAAGTAGCGGGAGTTGGAAGGTACGAGCAGTACTTC | CASKVAGVGRYEQYF
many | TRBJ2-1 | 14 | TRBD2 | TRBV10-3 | TGTGCCATCGCGGGCCTAGCGGACTACAATGAGCAGTTCTTC | CAIAGLADYNEQFF
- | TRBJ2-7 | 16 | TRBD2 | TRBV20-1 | TGCAGTGCTAGGCCCCTTCAGAGCGGGGGGCCGTCCGCGCAGTACTTC | CSARPLQSGGPSAQYF
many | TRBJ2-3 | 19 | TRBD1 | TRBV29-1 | TGCAGCGTTGAAGGCCCCCGGGACAGGGAGAGGGACTTCACAGATACGCAGTATTTT | CSVEGPRDRERDFTDTQYF
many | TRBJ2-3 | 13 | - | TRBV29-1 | TGCAGCGTTGTGGGACTCTACACAGATACGCAGTATTTT | CSVVGLYTDTQYF